These 6 T cell receptor beta chains were all obtained from the same sample, sequenced in a study of T-cell memory formation after mild COVID-19 (dated by TCRdb to about 2021). Libraries were prepared through 5' RACE. Sequencing used an Illumina NovaSeq 6000. TCRdb's own reprocessing of the public reads used fastp at Q25 and MiXCR and kept productive beta chains. Each record represents a unique CDR3 protein, reported with the most common genes and DNA among its rows. This sample is represented by about 150,000 distinct CDR3 sequences; less than 40% of them were singletons. The ten largest clones add up to about 12% of the sample. Sequencing was carried out using PBMCs or a T cell subset sorted from them (not recorded which). The receptor source for this set is an adult woman who had mild COVID-19 (a few samples of this study predate the infection). The sample titles of this study are shuffled in the database, so cell type and time point are left out; the donor was told from shared clones.

This clonotype was seen more than once but under ten times. The rearrangement joins TRBV12-3 or TRBV12-4 to TRBJ2-7; the D call may be TRBD1 or TRBD2 (5 bases each). V lost 5 bases and J 6 bases, leaving 14 bases between the germline ends. The CDR3 is 13 amino acids. The CDR3 reads CASSPSGGREQYF. CDR3 nucleotide sequence: TGTGCCAGCAGTCCCAGTGGGGGACGCGAGCAGTACTTC.

This clonotype occurred a few times. V is TRBV5-1 and J is TRBJ2-4; 9 bases fit TRBD1. Germline assignment: CDR1 SGHRS and CDR2 YFSETQ. Trimming cost V 4 bases and J 0 bases; bases outside gene matches: 5. The CDR3 consists of 16 residues. CDR3 bases: TGCGCCAGCAGCAGGAACAGGGGGCTAGCCAAAAACATTCAGTACTTC. This translates into CASSRNRGLAKNIQYF.

The chain is built from TRBV10-3 and TRBJ2-5; TRBD2 matches 11 bases. The germline CDR1 and CDR2 sequences are ENHRY and SYGVKD. The CDR3 spans 15 residues. V lost 6 bases to trimming and J lost 2 bases; unmatched junction nucleotides: 5. For the CDR3, the DNA is TGTGCCATCAGGCCGGGGACTAGCGGACAAGAGACCCAGTACTTC. This encodes CAIRPGTSGQETQYF.

The CDR3 DNA follows: TGTGCCAGCAGCTTGAGCCGGGACTCGTGGGACAATGAGCAGTTCTTC. Translated, it gives CASSLSRDSWDNEQFF. The chain couples TRBV7-9 to TRBJ2-1; D possibly corresponds to TRBD2 (6 bases). This CDR3 spans 16 amino acids. Germline assignment: CDR1 SEHNR and CDR2 FQNEAQ (reference sequence). Deletions cut 3 bases from V and 5 bases from J, with 17 bases between.

This sequence joins TRBV15 and TRBJ1-6; D call uncertain. There are 16 residues in the CDR3. CDR1 LNHNV and CDR2 YYDKDF come from the germline V gene (reference sequence). The V gene lost 3 bases and the J gene lost 8 bases, with 17 bases spanning the gap. Here the CDR3 DNA reads TGTGCCACCAGCAGTGATCCATGGGCCGGGGATTCACCCCTCCACTTT. Translating it yields CATSSDPWAGDSPLHF.

This clonotype has more than one count but fewer than ten. The gene calls are TRBV20-1 and TRBJ2-7; possibly TRBD2 for D (6 bases). The CDR3 is 18 residues long. Trimming cost V 0 bases and J 0 bases, with 21 bases left between them. Germline lookup yields CDR1 DFQATT and CDR2 SNEGSKA (reference sequence). Here the CDR3 reads CSARDPTVSSGNSYEQYF. CDR3 nucleotide sequence: TGCAGTGCTAGAGACCCCACTGTGAGTAGCGGAAACTCCTACGAGCAGTACTTC.